One sample yielded the 26 T cell receptor beta chains listed below, sequenced in a study of blood T cell repertoires in COVID-19. The protocol was immunoSEQ multiplex PCR, while the TCRdb copy is restricted to in-frame clones and leaves out a portion. Here the sample spans over 400,000 clones, 80% to 90% being singletons. The sequencing sample was made of peripheral blood. Receptors originate from a human donor in a cohort sampled during active COVID-19.

J is TRBJ2-7 and V is TRBV18; a possible D gene is TRBD2 (5 bases). Germline V gives CDR1 KGHSH, CDR2 LQKENI. The CDR3 is 11 residues long. Trimming cost V 5 bases and J 7 bases, with 9 bases left between them. CDR3 nucleotides: TGTGCCAGCTCATCCGGACTGGAGCAGTACTTC. This sequence encodes CASSSGLEQYF.

V and J are TRBV18 and TRBJ2-5; TRBD1 matches 7 bases. The CDR3 length is 13 residues. The germline CDR1 and CDR2 sequences are KGHSH and LQKENI. Unmatched junction bases numbered 6, after V lost 6 bases and J lost 5 bases. CDR3 sequence: CASSSDRVETQYF. CDR3 DNA sequence: TGTGCCAGCTCGTCAGACAGGGTTGAGACCCAGTACTTC.

The chain joins TRBV29-1 to TRBJ2-7, with D hard to call. In germline, CDR1 is SQVTM, CDR2 ANQGSEA. The CDR3 sequence is 14 residues long. With 4 bases removed from V and 5 bases from J, the gap between germline ends came to 18 bases. The CDR3 region is CSVVTENPADEQYF. The CDR3 DNA is TGCAGCGTTGTCACGGAGAATCCCGCTGACGAGCAGTACTTC.

The chain combines TRBV5-6 with TRBJ1-3, with unresolved D. This CDR3 has 15 amino acids. V was clipped by 4 bases and J by 0 bases, with 11 bases between them. The germline V gene has CDR1 SGHDT and CDR2 YYEEEE. The CDR3 nucleotides read TGTGCCAGCAGCCTGGACTGGAGCTCTGGAAACACCATATATTTT. Amino acid sequence: CASSLDWSSGNTIYF.

The chain employs TRBV7-8 and TRBJ1-5; D perhaps matches TRBD1 (5 bases). CDR1 is SGHVS, CDR2 FQNEAQ, per germline. The CDR3 length is 14 residues. V dropped 3 bases and J dropped 8 bases, with 14 bases sitting between them. CDR3 residues: CASSLAGGLEPQHF. Here the CDR3 DNA reads TGTGCCAGCAGCTTGGCCGGGGGTTTGGAGCCCCAGCATTTT.

The J gene is TRBJ2-1, the V gene TRBV2; TRBD2 agrees at 11 bases. The J segment lost 0 bases and the V segment lost 0 bases, leaving 4 bases of the junction unmatched. The CDR3 sequence is 18 residues long. Germline loops: CDR1 SNHLY, CDR2 FYNNEI. CDR3 region: CASSEASSGRFSYNEQFF. The CDR3 nucleotides are TGTGCCAGCAGTGAAGCGTCTAGCGGGAGGTTCTCCTACAATGAGCAGTTCTTC.

This clone occurred a few times. The chain combines TRBV27 with TRBJ2-3, with 9 bases identical to TRBD2. Germline V gene data show CDR1 as MNHEY and CDR2 as SMNVEV (reference sequence). There are 15 residues in the CDR3. Trimming at V came to 2 bases and at J to 6 bases, leaving 6 bases not matched to a gene. This CDR3 reads CASSLRGRAADTQYF. CDR3 coding DNA: TGTGCCAGCAGTTTACGCGGGAGGGCCGCGGATACGCAGTATTTT.

The chain couples TRBV7-9 to TRBJ2-1; D is uncertain. Trimming left V 3 bases short and J 3 bases short, with 15 bases between. The length of the CDR3 is 16 residues. Germline assignment: CDR1 SEHNR and CDR2 FQNEAQ (reference sequence). The CDR3 spells CASSLRHILIYNEQFF. DNA of the CDR3: TGTGCCAGCAGCTTGAGACACATCCTGATCTACAATGAGCAGTTCTTC.

This clone showed up just a few times. This rearrangement joins TRBV24-1 to TRBJ2-2; the D is unclear. The CDR3 loop spans 14 amino acids. V lost 0 bases, J lost 6 bases, and 7 bases lay in between. Germline loops: CDR1 KGHDR, CDR2 SFDVKD. CDR3 protein: CATSDLVSAGELFF. The CDR3, as DNA: TGTGCCACCAGTGATTTGGTCAGTGCCGGGGAGCTGTTTTTT.

For the CDR3, the DNA is TGTGCCAGCAGACCGGGACTAGCGACCGGGGAGCTGTTTTTT. Its translation: CASRPGLATGELFF. V gene TRBV3-1 (or the pseudogene TRBV3-2) combines with J gene TRBJ2-2; the match to TRBD2 covers 10 bases. Germline CDR1 is LGHDT and CDR2 is YNNKEL (reference sequence). The trim removed 6 bases at V and 5 bases at J, leaving 3 bases unmatched. The CDR3 consists of 14 residues.

The chain couples TRBV7-2 to TRBJ1-1; D possibly corresponds to TRBD1 (5 bases). CDR1 is SGHTA, CDR2 FQGNSA, per germline. The V gene lost 0 bases and the J gene lost 5 bases, with 13 bases spanning the gap. This CDR3 has 15 residues. The CDR3 loop is CASSLAKGVWTEAFF. CDR3 sequence (DNA): TGTGCCAGCAGCTTAGCCAAAGGGGTGTGGACTGAAGCTTTCTTT.

The rearrangement uses TRBV30 and TRBJ1-5; 8 nucleotides match TRBD1. J lost 7 bases, V lost 3 bases, and 5 bases had no gene match. Germline V lookup: CDR1 GTSNPN, CDR2 SVGIG (reference sequence). The CDR3 totals 13 residues. The DNA for the CDR3 is TGTGCCTGGAGAGTGACAGGGGAACAGCCCCAGCATTTT. Its protein product is CAWRVTGEQPQHF.

The chain is built from TRBV7-3 and TRBJ2-2; D ambiguous. Trimming took 5 bases from V and 1 from J, leaving 11 bases between them. CDR3 length: 15 residues. Germline V lookup: CDR1 SGHTA, CDR2 FQGTGA. The CDR3 region has the DNA TGTGCCAGCAGCCCCGGAGCCGTGAACACCGGGGAGCTGTTTTTT. It yields the protein CASSPGAVNTGELFF.

This clone was seen just once. The V and J genes are TRBV19 and TRBJ2-3; TRBD1 is a possible D gene (6 bases). The CDR3 extends over 18 amino acids. Germline-derived CDR1 and CDR2 are LNHDA and SQIVND (reference sequence). The V and J ends lost 3 bases and 4 bases respectively, with 23 bases between them. The CDR3 sequence: CASSIRHPGQNLPDTQYF. Here the CDR3 DNA reads TGTGCCAGTAGTATTAGACACCCAGGACAGAACCTCCCAGATACGCAGTATTTT.

V usage is TRBV30 and J usage is TRBJ2-2; D may be TRBD1 (6 bases). The CDR3 consists of 16 residues. Germline V CDR1 and CDR2: GTSNPN, SVGIG (reference sequence). V lost 1 base to trimming and J lost 0 bases, with 12 bases between them. The CDR3 region is CAWSGAGATNTGELFF. CDR3 sequence (DNA): TGTGCCTGGAGTGGGGCAGGGGCTACGAACACCGGGGAGCTGTTTTTT.

This chain links TRBV7-6 with TRBJ2-7, with TRBD2 identical over 13 bases. The germline V gene encodes CDR1 SGHVS and CDR2 FNYEAQ. The J segment lost 2 bases and the V segment lost 5 bases, leaving 3 bases of the junction unmatched. The CDR3 spans 15 residues. The chain's CDR3 is CASSMGLAGPYEQYF. CDR3 sequence (DNA): TGTGCCAGCAGCATGGGACTAGCGGGGCCCTACGAGCAGTACTTC. The whole variable domain, filled in from reference TRBV7-6 and TRBJ2-7, reads GAGVSQSPRYKVTKRGQDVALRCDPISGHVSLYWYRQALGQGPEFLTYFNYEAQQDKSGLPNDRFSAERPEGSISTLTIQRTEQRDSAMYRCASSMGLAGPYEQYFGPGTRLTVT.

The V and J genes are TRBV6-2 or TRBV6-3 and TRBJ1-4; tentatively, D is TRBD1 (6 bases). The CDR3 runs 18 residues. The V and J ends lost 5 bases and 0 bases respectively, with 19 bases between them. CDR1 MNHEY and CDR2 SVGEGT come from the germline V gene. The CDR3 sequence: CASSPERTVGSTNEKLFF. The CDR3 bases are TGTGCCAGCAGTCCCGAGAGGACAGTGGGCTCAACTAATGAAAAACTGTTTTTT.

The chain links TRBV6-5 to TRBJ2-7; 7 bases match TRBD1. Per germline, CDR1 MNHEY and CDR2 SVGAGI. There are 15 residues in the CDR3. Trimming took 6 bases from V and 2 from J; bases not matched to a gene: 10. This CDR3 is CASSRNPGQPYEQYF. The CDR3 nucleotides are TGTGCCAGCAGCCGAAATCCGGGACAGCCCTACGAGCAGTACTTC.

V gene TRBV5-1 combines with J gene TRBJ2-2, with 7 positions matching TRBD1. Germline V gene data show CDR1 as SGHRS and CDR2 as YFSETQ. Unmatched junction bases numbered 6, after V lost 3 bases and J lost 4 bases. The CDR3 has 15 residues. The CDR3 spells CASSSGQSATGELFF. The CDR3 DNA follows: TGCGCCAGCAGCTCGGGACAGTCCGCCACCGGGGAGCTGTTTTTT.

The chain is built from TRBV29-1 and TRBJ2-1; weak D call: TRBD2 (5 bases). Germline CDR1 and CDR2: SQVTM and ANQGSEA. The germline V and J ends were trimmed by 4 bases and 4 bases, with 11 bases remaining between them. The CDR3 totals 13 residues. This chain's CDR3 is CSVVRDPYNEQFF. CDR3 nucleotide sequence: TGCAGCGTTGTTCGGGATCCTTACAATGAGCAGTTCTTC.

Note on this clone: At one end the junction does not follow the germline gene, possibly because of a read error. The chain employs TRBV7-7 and TRBJ2-1, with 11 nucleotides matching TRBD2. CDR1 and CDR2 from the germline V gene are SSHAT and FNYEAQ (reference sequence). The CDR3 is made up of 15 amino acids. As DNA, the CDR3 is TGTGCTAGCAGCTTACTAGCGGGAGCCTACAATGAGCAGTTCTTC. This sequence encodes CASSLLAGAYNEQFF.

V gene TRBV10-3 combines with J gene TRBJ1-1; 12 bases match TRBD1. CDR1 and CDR2 from the germline V gene are ENHRY and SYGVKD. The CDR3 consists of 16 residues. V lost 4 bases to trimming and J lost 6 bases; unmatched junction nucleotides: 9. CDR3 in amino acids: CAISGSPGTGGPEAFF. The CDR3 nucleotides are TGTGCCATCAGTGGGTCCCCCGGGACAGGGGGCCCTGAAGCTTTCTTT.

The rearrangement joins TRBV7-9 to TRBJ2-3, with 9 bases fitting TRBD2. With V trimmed by 2 bases and J by 2 bases, 2 bases remained unmatched. CDR1 and CDR2 (germline): SEHNR, FQNEAQ (reference sequence). The CDR3 length is 15 residues. The CDR3 DNA reads TGTGCCAGCAGCTTATTAGCGGGAGCCACAGATACGCAGTATTTT. Residues: CASSLLAGATDTQYF.

V gene TRBV11-2 combines with J gene TRBJ1-2; D might be TRBD1 (6 bases). Trimming took 6 bases from V and 1 from J, leaving 15 bases between them. The germline V gene encodes CDR1 SGHAT and CDR2 FQNNGV. The CDR3 spans 15 residues. The CDR3: CASSPWGGGNYGYTF. The CDR3 bases are TGTGCCAGCAGTCCGTGGGGGGGCGGTAACTATGGCTACACCTTC.

This clone was counted a single time. The V call is TRBV5-1, the J call TRBJ2-1, with no clear D. The CDR3 runs 19 residues. Germline values: CDR1 SGHRS, CDR2 YFSETQ. Trimming shortened V by 1 base and J by 0 bases, and 20 bases separated the two germline ends. CDR3 in amino acids: CASSLWVALNPLSYNEQFF. CDR3 bases: TGCGCCAGCAGCTTGTGGGTAGCCCTCAACCCCCTCTCCTACAATGAGCAGTTCTTC.

The chain uses TRBV3-1 (or the pseudogene TRBV3-2) and TRBJ1-4, with 10 bases aligning to TRBD1. The CDR3 extends over 15 amino acids. Looked up from germline, CDR1 is LGHDT and CDR2 is YNNKEL (reference sequence). V gave up 3 bases and J gave up 8 bases; unmatched junction bases: 6. The CDR3 DNA reads TGTGCCAGCAGCCACTCCGGGACAGGGGACGAAAAACTGTTTTTT. Translating gives CASSHSGTGDEKLFF.